The 9 T cell receptor beta chains in this list originate from one sample, sequenced in a study of T cell repertoires in cytomegalovirus infection. Their antigen targets remain unknown. Each CDR3 protein is one row after TCRdb ran MiXCR on the reads. The data show some 920,000 distinct CDR3 sequences, approximately 33% seen once. The sample was cultured CD8+ T cells from PBMCs, taken from culture after CMV antigen stimulation. These receptor sequences come from a human donor in good health (CMV status not recorded). Some clones in this sample may be carry-over from other donors' samples.

This clonotype was seen a few times. V and J are TRBV6-2 or TRBV6-3 and TRBJ2-7, with TRBD2 matching over 8 bases. In germline, CDR1 is MNHEY, CDR2 SVGEGT. The CDR3 has 13 amino acids. V lost 11 bases, J lost 0 bases, and 6 bases stayed unmatched. CDR3 DNA sequence: TGTGCCGGGCAGCGGGGGCCCTCCTACGAGCAGTACTTC. Its translation: CAGQRGPSYEQYF.

The gene calls are TRBV7-2 and TRBJ2-3, with no clear D. The CDR3 is made up of 14 amino acids. Trimming cost V 5 bases and J 2 bases, with 11 bases left between them. Germline V gene sequence: CDR1 SGHTA, CDR2 FQGNSA. The CDR3 region has the DNA TGTGCCAGCAGCCAGTGGGCGAACACAGATACGCAGTATTTT. Residues: CASSQWANTDTQYF.

This sequence joins TRBV5-8 and TRBJ2-3; D possibly corresponds to TRBD1 (6 bases). CDR3 length: 15 residues. Germline lookup yields CDR1 SGHTS and CDR2 YDEGEE. Trimming shortened V by 3 bases and J by 2 bases, and 13 bases separated the two germline ends. CDR3 in amino acids: CASSWTVRYTDTQYF. The CDR3 DNA reads TGTGCCAGCAGCTGGACAGTAAGGTACACAGATACGCAGTATTTT.

This clonotype showed up just a few times. V usage is TRBV7-6 and J usage is TRBJ1-2; 11 nucleotides line up with TRBD1. The CDR3 length is 13 residues. Germline trimming cut 10 bases from V and 4 bases from J; bases unmatched to any gene: 5. Germline V gene lookup returns CDR1 SGHVS and CDR2 FNYEAQ. CDR3 DNA: TGTGCCATCTGGACAGGGGGCGTCTATGGCTACACCTTC. Residues: CAIWTGGVYGYTF. The whole variable domain, remainder taken from reference TRBV7-6 and TRBJ1-2, is GAGVSQSPRYKVTKRGQDVALRCDPISGHVSLYWYRQALGQGPEFLTYFNYEAQQDKSGLPNDRFSAERPEGSISTLTIQRTEQRDSAMYRCAIWTGGVYGYTFGSGTRLTVV.

This clonotype was detected only a few times. This chain joins TRBV6-6 and TRBJ2-7; D is tentatively TRBD1 or TRBD2 (5 bases each). Germline V lookup: CDR1 MNHNY, CDR2 SVGAGI (reference sequence). This CDR3 is 15 amino acids long. V lost 8 bases and J 1 base, leaving 18 bases between the germline ends. In nucleotides, the CDR3 is TGTGCCAGCGTTGAGGGGATTCGGGCATCCTACGAGCAGTACTTC. It yields the protein CASVEGIRASYEQYF.

This clonotype was seen ten or more times. This chain joins TRBV12-5 and TRBJ2-6; the D gene could be TRBD1 or TRBD2 (6 bases each). Trimming took 5 bases from V and 3 from J, leaving 20 bases between them. The CDR3 is 18 amino acids. CDR1 is LGHNT, CDR2 FRNRAP, per germline. Here the CDR3 reads CASGNTGGRGRGANVLTF. CDR3 nucleotides: TGTGCTAGTGGTAATACCGGGGGCAGGGGTCGTGGGGCCAACGTCCTGACTTTC.

This chain's CDR3 is CASSQGGALNTEAFF. The CDR3 nucleotides are TGCGCCAGCAGCCAAGGAGGGGCCCTTAACACTGAAGCTTTCTTT. The V and J genes are TRBV4-1 and TRBJ1-1, with D possibly TRBD1 on 5 matching bases. CDR3 length: 15 amino acids. The germline gives CDR1 MGHRA, CDR2 YSYEKL. Trimming left V 1 base short and J 2 bases short, with 11 bases between.

Here the CDR3 reads CASSQSTSGTYEQYV. CDR3 DNA sequence: TGCGCCAGCAGCCAGTCGACTAGCGGGACGTACGAGCAGTACGTC. The chain uses TRBV4-1 and TRBJ2-7; 11 nucleotides match TRBD2. The CDR3 is 15 amino acids. V lost 3 bases to trimming and J lost 4 bases; unmatched junction nucleotides: 5. Germline assignment: CDR1 MGHRA and CDR2 YSYEKL.

A few counts support this clonotype. This chain connects TRBV6-1 to TRBJ2-1, with D possibly matching TRBD2 (6 bases). Germline loops: CDR1 MNHNS, CDR2 SASEGT. This CDR3 is 16 amino acids long. Trimming shortened V by 6 bases and J by 6 bases, and 21 bases separated the two germline ends. The CDR3 DNA reads as TGTGCCAGCAGGCCCCGACGGGAGAGTTTTCCCAATGAGCAGTTCTTC. Translating it yields CASRPRRESFPNEQFF.